This is a list of T cell receptor beta chains from one sample in a study of T cell responses to AZD1222 COVID-19 vaccine. The protocol was immunoSEQ multiplex PCR, while the TCRdb copy is restricted to in-frame clones and leaves out a portion. Here the sample spans about 120,000 clones, over 75% being singletons. Here the sequenced sample was peripheral blood, taken on day 0 of AZD1222 vaccination. These receptors all stem from an adult in good health. Each CDR3 is given with its conserved first and last residue. D genes are given only for firm matches. The size of a clone is reported for some rows only, either as once, few or many, or as a class for expanded clones.

>TRBV4-3|.|.|TRBJ2-2
TGCGCCAGCAGCCAAGGGACTAACGCGAACACCGGGGAGCTGTTTTTT
CASSQGTNANTGELFF
>TRBV6-2/TRBV6-3|.|.|TRBJ2-3
TGTGCCAGCAGCCCCTGGGTGGCGGGAACCACCACAGATACGCAGTATTTT
CASSPWVAGTTTDTQYF
>TRBV6-5|.|.|TRBJ1-4
TGTGCCAGCAGAGGTTTGGGTGAAAAACTGTTTTTT
CASRGLGEKLFF
>TRBV4-3|TRBD1|.|TRBJ1-2
TGCGCCAGCAGCCAAGTGGGCAGGGGGCTGAACTATGGCTACACCTTC
CASSQVGRGLNYGYTF
>TRBV27|.|.|TRBJ2-5
TGTGCCAGCAGTTTAACGGGGGAAGAGACCCAGTACTTC
CASSLTGEETQYF
>TRBV7-6|TRBD1|.|TRBJ1-2
TGTGCCAGCAGCTTAGGTCCAGACAGGGGCAACTATGGCTACACCTTC
CASSLGPDRGNYGYTF
>TRBV11-2|.|.|TRBJ2-5
TGTGCCAGCAGCTTAAGAGGGGGCGCCGGGGGAGAGACCCAGTACTTC
CASSLRGGAGGETQYF
>TRBV5-1|TRBD2|.|TRBJ2-1
TGCGCCAGCAGCCCGGGACTAGCGGGGGGGCTTTACAATGAGCAGTTCTTC
CASSPGLAGGLYNEQFF
>TRBV18|.|.|TRBJ1-2
TGTGCCAGCTCATCAGTGAGCCGGGGCAATGGCTACACCTTC
CASSSVSRGNGYTF
>TRBV12-5|TRBD1|.|TRBJ2-3
TGTGCTAGTGGTTTGGGACAGGGGACAGATACGCAGTATTTT
CASGLGQGTDTQYF
>TRBV6-5|TRBD2|once|TRBJ2-7
TGTGCCAGGCCGGCGCGGGGGGTCTACGAGCAGTACTTC
CARPARGVYEQYF
>TRBV6-6|.|.|TRBJ1-1
TGTGCCAGCAGTTACGAATCAGGGTCCGGCACTGAAGCTTTCTTT
CASSYESGSGTEAFF